A selection of T cell receptor beta chains follows, all from one sample in a study of PD-1 blockade in mismatch repair-deficient tumors. Some clones are missing from TCRdb's copy, which holds only in-frame ones; the method was immunoSEQ multiplex PCR. Of fewer than 100,000 clones in the sample, approximately 81% were seen once. Source: peripheral blood, taken 12 weeks after starting pembrolizumab. The origin of the receptors is an adult with mismatch repair-deficient cancer. The CDR3 runs from the conserved cysteine through the conserved F or W. The D gene is left open where the match is weak. A row's size may be missing; if present it is once, few, many or a size class.

v_call: TRBV10-3
clone_size: -
d_call: -
j_call: TRBJ1-5
cdr3_aa: CAISDGNQPQHF
cdr3_nt: TGTGCCATCAGTGATGGGAATCAGCCCCAGCATTTT

v_call: TRBV30
clone_size: -
d_call: -
j_call: TRBJ2-7
cdr3_aa: CAWSDWGYEQYF
cdr3_nt: TGTGCCTGGAGCGATTGGGGCTACGAGCAGTACTTC

v_call: TRBV6-6
clone_size: once
d_call: TRBD1
j_call: TRBJ1-1
cdr3_aa: CASMGRGGTEAFF
cdr3_nt: TGTGCCAGCATGGGCAGGGGGGGCACTGAAGCTTTCTTT

v_call: TRBV6-1
clone_size: -
d_call: -
j_call: TRBJ2-7
cdr3_aa: CASSGGAPSSYEQYF
cdr3_nt: TGTGCCAGCAGTGGCGGGGCTCCGAGCTCCTACGAGCAGTACTTC

v_call: TRBV6-1
clone_size: -
d_call: -
j_call: TRBJ1-1
cdr3_aa: CASSEVIFGGTAEAFF
cdr3_nt: TGTGCCAGCAGTGAAGTAATATTCGGGGGGACCGCTGAAGCTTTCTTT

v_call: TRBV20-1
clone_size: -
d_call: -
j_call: TRBJ1-2
cdr3_aa: CSARSTSGYTF
cdr3_nt: TGCAGTGCTAGATCTACCAGTGGCTACACCTTC

v_call: TRBV2
clone_size: -
d_call: TRBD2
j_call: TRBJ2-1
cdr3_aa: CASREGLTNEQFF
cdr3_nt: TGTGCCAGCAGGGAGGGACTAACTAATGAGCAGTTCTTC

v_call: TRBV7-3
clone_size: -
d_call: -
j_call: TRBJ2-3
cdr3_aa: CASSLTPGAITDTQYF
cdr3_nt: TGTGCCAGCAGCTTAACACCAGGAGCCATCACAGATACGCAGTATTTT

v_call: TRBV5-1
clone_size: -
d_call: TRBD2
j_call: TRBJ2-1
cdr3_aa: CASSPPTSGSYNEQFF
cdr3_nt: TGCGCCAGCAGCCCCCCGACTAGCGGATCCTACAATGAGCAGTTCTTC

v_call: TRBV7-8
clone_size: -
d_call: -
j_call: TRBJ1-1
cdr3_aa: CASSLGGLNRNTEAFF
cdr3_nt: TGTGCCAGCAGCCTCGGGGGGTTGAATCGGAACACTGAAGCTTTCTTT

v_call: TRBV7-8
clone_size: -
d_call: -
j_call: TRBJ1-5
cdr3_aa: CASRGPGVEQPQHF
cdr3_nt: TGTGCCAGCAGGGGGCCGGGGGTCGAACAGCCCCAGCATTTT

v_call: TRBV6-1
clone_size: -
d_call: -
j_call: TRBJ1-1
cdr3_aa: CASKGSRDTEAFF
cdr3_nt: TGTGCCAGCAAGGGCAGTCGGGACACTGAAGCTTTCTTT

v_call: TRBV27
clone_size: few
d_call: -
j_call: TRBJ2-7
cdr3_aa: CASSLSVLHSRYF
cdr3_nt: TGTGCCAGCAGTTTATCGGTCCTCCATAGTCGGTACTTC

v_call: TRBV5-1
clone_size: -
d_call: TRBD1
j_call: TRBJ2-1
cdr3_aa: CASSPGQAYNEQFF
cdr3_nt: TGCGCCAGCAGTCCGGGACAGGCCTACAATGAGCAGTTCTTC

v_call: TRBV6-1
clone_size: -
d_call: TRBD2
j_call: TRBJ2-2
cdr3_aa: CASSANLGLAGVGKTGELFF
cdr3_nt: TGTGCCAGCAGTGCCAACCTGGGACTAGCGGGAGTTGGGAAAACCGGGGAGCTGTTTTTT

v_call: TRBV5-6
clone_size: -
d_call: -
j_call: TRBJ1-1
cdr3_aa: CASSLEAGVTEAFF
cdr3_nt: TGTGCCAGCAGCTTAGAGGCAGGGGTCACTGAAGCTTTCTTT

v_call: TRBV25-1
clone_size: -
d_call: -
j_call: TRBJ1-1
cdr3_aa: CASSESNTEAFF
cdr3_nt: TGTGCCAGCAGTGAATCGAACACTGAAGCTTTCTTT

v_call: TRBV4-3
clone_size: -
d_call: -
j_call: TRBJ2-7
cdr3_aa: CASSQDVTGRGQYF
cdr3_nt: TGCGCCAGCAGCCAAGATGTTACAGGCCGCGGGCAGTACTTC

v_call: TRBV27
clone_size: few
d_call: TRBD2
j_call: TRBJ2-5
cdr3_aa: CASSPRGLAGQETQYF
cdr3_nt: TGTGCCAGCAGCCCTAGGGGACTAGCGGGACAAGAGACCCAGTACTTC

v_call: TRBV19
clone_size: -
d_call: -
j_call: TRBJ2-3
cdr3_aa: CASSMEPGIADTQYF
cdr3_nt: TGTGCCAGTAGTATGGAGCCAGGGATTGCAGATACGCAGTATTTT

v_call: TRBV27
clone_size: once
d_call: TRBD1
j_call: TRBJ2-3
cdr3_aa: CASKDPGQGADTQYF
cdr3_nt: TGTGCCAGCAAAGATCCGGGACAGGGGGCAGATACGCAGTATTTT

v_call: TRBV15
clone_size: -
d_call: TRBD2
j_call: TRBJ2-5
cdr3_aa: CATSRDGGGMAQYF
cdr3_nt: TGTGCCACCAGCAGAGATGGGGGGGGAATGGCCCAGTACTTC

v_call: TRBV19
clone_size: -
d_call: TRBD2
j_call: TRBJ2-3
cdr3_aa: CASSTPGTSGKDTQYF
cdr3_nt: TGTGCCAGTAGTACGCCCGGGACTAGCGGGAAGGATACGCAGTATTTT

v_call: TRBV7-2
clone_size: -
d_call: -
j_call: TRBJ2-1
cdr3_aa: CASSLNSGDNEQFF
cdr3_nt: TGTGCCAGCAGCTTAAATAGCGGAGACAATGAGCAGTTCTTC

v_call: TRBV5-4
clone_size: -
d_call: TRBD2
j_call: TRBJ2-7
cdr3_aa: CASSSPGLADYEQYF
cdr3_nt: TGTGCCAGCAGCTCCCCGGGGCTAGCGGACTACGAGCAGTACTTC

v_call: TRBV19
clone_size: -
d_call: -
j_call: TRBJ2-1
cdr3_aa: CASSIGTVNEQFF
cdr3_nt: TGTGCCAGTAGTATCGGGACGGTCAATGAGCAGTTCTTC

v_call: TRBV12-5
clone_size: few
d_call: TRBD1
j_call: TRBJ1-2
cdr3_aa: CASGFRDRAIPYGYTF
cdr3_nt: TGTGCTAGTGGTTTCCGGGACAGGGCAATCCCCTATGGCTACACCTTC

v_call: TRBV7-9
clone_size: -
d_call: -
j_call: TRBJ2-3
cdr3_aa: CASSLAGGTDTQYF
cdr3_nt: TGTGCCAGCAGCTTAGCGGGTGGCACAGATACGCAGTATTTT

v_call: TRBV18
clone_size: -
d_call: TRBD2
j_call: TRBJ2-1
cdr3_aa: CASSRKREVSYNEQFF
cdr3_nt: TGTGCCAGCTCACGTAAGCGGGAGGTCTCCTACAATGAGCAGTTCTTC

v_call: TRBV20-1
clone_size: few
d_call: -
j_call: TRBJ1-1
cdr3_aa: CSVLGNTEAFF
cdr3_nt: TGCAGCGTGTTGGGTAACACTGAAGCTTTCTTT

v_call: TRBV6-1
clone_size: -
d_call: TRBD2
j_call: TRBJ2-7
cdr3_aa: CASSIDSGDYEQYF
cdr3_nt: TGTGCCAGCAGCATTGATAGCGGGGACTACGAGCAGTACTTC

v_call: TRBV4-2
clone_size: -
d_call: -
j_call: TRBJ2-7
cdr3_aa: CASSQTPSYEQYF
cdr3_nt: TGTGCCAGCAGCCAAACCCCTAGCTACGAGCAGTACTTC

v_call: TRBV30
clone_size: -
d_call: -
j_call: TRBJ2-1
cdr3_aa: CAWSYWGLNEQFF
cdr3_nt: TGTGCCTGGAGTTATTGGGGGCTCAATGAGCAGTTCTTC

v_call: TRBV20-1
clone_size: -
d_call: -
j_call: TRBJ1-1
cdr3_aa: CSASDNTEAFF
cdr3_nt: TGCAGTGCTAGTGATAACACTGAAGCTTTCTTT

v_call: TRBV4-1
clone_size: once
d_call: -
j_call: TRBJ2-1
cdr3_aa: CASSVPLWASYNEQFF
cdr3_nt: -

v_call: TRBV4-1
clone_size: -
d_call: -
j_call: TRBJ2-3
cdr3_aa: CASSQDNGYTDTQYF
cdr3_nt: TGCGCCAGCAGCCAAGATAACGGCTACACAGATACGCAGTATTTT

v_call: TRBV27
clone_size: -
d_call: -
j_call: TRBJ2-7
cdr3_aa: CASSAALGLLEQYF
cdr3_nt: TGTGCCAGCAGTGCCGCATTAGGGCTACTCGAGCAGTACTTC

v_call: TRBV27
clone_size: -
d_call: TRBD2
j_call: TRBJ2-1
cdr3_aa: CASRLGLAAEQFF
cdr3_nt: TGTGCCAGCAGGCTGGGACTAGCGGCTGAGCAGTTCTTC

v_call: TRBV6-5
clone_size: -
d_call: -
j_call: TRBJ1-1
cdr3_aa: CASSYVFVSANAEAFF
cdr3_nt: TGTGCCAGCAGTTACGTTTTTGTGTCGGCGAACGCTGAAGCTTTCTTT

v_call: TRBV18
clone_size: few
d_call: TRBD2
j_call: TRBJ2-5
cdr3_aa: CASSRLRTSQETQYF
cdr3_nt: TGTGCCAGCTCAAGGCTTAGGACTAGCCAAGAGACCCAGTACTTC

v_call: TRBV18
clone_size: -
d_call: TRBD1
j_call: TRBJ2-7
cdr3_aa: CASSGTGARYEQYF
cdr3_nt: TGTGCCAGCTCAGGGACAGGTGCTAGGTACGAGCAGTACTTC

v_call: TRBV11-2
clone_size: -
d_call: TRBD2
j_call: TRBJ2-7
cdr3_aa: CASSFTSGIYEQYF
cdr3_nt: TGTGCCAGCAGCTTTACTAGCGGGATCTACGAGCAGTACTTC

v_call: TRBV7-6
clone_size: -
d_call: -
j_call: TRBJ2-7
cdr3_aa: CASSPKAQGLAYEQYF
cdr3_nt: TGTGCCAGCAGCCCAAAAGCCCAGGGTTTGGCCTACGAGCAGTACTTC

v_call: TRBV5-4
clone_size: -
d_call: TRBD2
j_call: TRBJ2-7
cdr3_aa: CASSLFAGGLTYEQYF
cdr3_nt: TGTGCCAGCAGCTTATTTGCGGGGGGTTTAACCTACGAGCAGTACTTC

v_call: TRBV25-1
clone_size: -
d_call: -
j_call: TRBJ2-2
cdr3_aa: CASSEYGPRGYTGELFF
cdr3_nt: TGTGCCAGCAGTGAATATGGCCCCCGTGGGTATACCGGGGAGCTGTTTTTT

v_call: TRBV5-8
clone_size: -
d_call: -
j_call: TRBJ2-1
cdr3_aa: CASSLEGTDYNEQFF
cdr3_nt: TGTGCCAGCAGCTTGGAAGGGACGGACTACAATGAGCAGTTCTTC

v_call: TRBV2
clone_size: -
d_call: TRBD1
j_call: TRBJ1-3
cdr3_aa: CASRPGQGGNTIYF
cdr3_nt: TGTGCCAGCAGGCCAGGACAGGGTGGAAACACCATATATTTT

v_call: TRBV5-8
clone_size: -
d_call: -
j_call: TRBJ1-2
cdr3_aa: CASSLMVQNYGYTF
cdr3_nt: TGTGCCAGCAGCTTGATGGTACAGAACTATGGCTACACCTTC

v_call: TRBV11-1
clone_size: -
d_call: -
j_call: TRBJ2-1
cdr3_aa: CASKGGAGNNEQFF
cdr3_nt: TGTGCCAGCAAGGGGGGCGCTGGTAACAATGAGCAGTTCTTC

v_call: TRBV5-1
clone_size: -
d_call: -
j_call: TRBJ1-1
cdr3_aa: CASSLERGRGTEAFF
cdr3_nt: TGCGCCAGCAGCTTGGAGCGGGGGAGGGGCACTGAAGCTTTCTTT

v_call: TRBV19
clone_size: -
d_call: TRBD1
j_call: TRBJ1-2
cdr3_aa: CASSRTGVYGYTF
cdr3_nt: TGTGCCAGTAGTCGGACAGGGGTCTATGGCTACACCTTC

v_call: TRBV2
clone_size: -
d_call: -
j_call: TRBJ2-2
cdr3_aa: CASRIRRGQTGELFF
cdr3_nt: TGTGCCAGCAGAATTAGGAGGGGGCAAACCGGGGAGCTGTTTTTT

v_call: TRBV5-5
clone_size: -
d_call: TRBD2
j_call: TRBJ2-3
cdr3_aa: CASSSGLGADTQYF
cdr3_nt: TGTGCCAGCAGCTCCGGACTAGGGGCAGATACGCAGTATTTT

v_call: TRBV9
clone_size: -
d_call: TRBD2
j_call: TRBJ2-3
cdr3_aa: CASSVAGTSGLADTQYF
cdr3_nt: TGTGCCAGCAGCGTCGCGGGGACTAGCGGGCTCGCAGATACGCAGTATTTT

v_call: TRBV5-1
clone_size: -
d_call: TRBD1
j_call: TRBJ2-2
cdr3_aa: CASSLDPTGVTGELFF
cdr3_nt: TGCGCCAGCAGCTTGGACCCCACAGGGGTCACCGGGGAGCTGTTTTTT